The clone carrying this T cell receptor beta chain has more than one count but fewer than ten. Its antigen is not known. TCRdb called the 5' RACE reads again in MiXCR, with one record for every CDR3 protein. The sample has a few hundred thousand distinct CDR3 sequences, over 10% seen once; the top ten hold less than 0.55%. This entry is derived from a study of T cells after yellow fever vaccination. Study at large: Those fractions that held only low numbers of cells were prepared using the SMART-Seq v4 Ultra Low Input RNA kit. Study conclusions and caveats: It was a small share of clonotypes that appeared in both CD4 and CD8 compartments. Booster samples showed a return of most primary-vaccination clones (approximately 96% CD4, 80% to 90% CD8).

The germline V gene has CDR1 DFQATT and CDR2 SNEGSKA (reference sequence). This CDR3 is 15 amino acids long. V was pared by 2 bases and J by 0 bases, with 3 bases of the junction left unmatched. This receptor was identified in a man aged 25 to 45 who received the YFV17D yellow fever vaccine. Source: CD4+ T cells sorted from PBMCs, taken 45 days after the yellow fever booster vaccination. The chain couples TRBV20-1 to TRBJ2-7; 11 bases agree with TRBD2. CDR3 sequence reads: CSARSSGRSSYEQYF. For the CDR3, the DNA is TGCAGTGCTAGATCTAGCGGGAGGAGCTCCTACGAGCAGTACTTC.